Presented here are 11 T cell receptor beta chains from one specimen sequenced in a study of blood T cell repertoires in COVID-19. This table comes from immunoSEQ multiplex PCR, and its TCRdb copy is limited to in-frame clones, with some not included. This table has more than 85,000 clones, around 84% appearing once. The material sequenced was peripheral blood. Receptors were obtained from an elderly woman with active or convalescent COVID-19.

V usage is TRBV5-8 and J usage is TRBJ1-4; D unresolved. Germline CDR1 reads SGHTS; CDR2 reads YDEGEE. The ends were cut back, 6 bases at V and 2 bases at J, with 8 bases in the middle. This CDR3 has 13 amino acids. CDR3 in DNA: TGTGCCAGCACGAGGGTGACTAATGAAAAACTGTTTTTT. It translates to CASTRVTNEKLFF.

The chain uses TRBV11-3 and TRBJ2-5; D is uncertain. V gave up 5 bases and J gave up 0 bases, with 7 bases separating them. The CDR3 is 13 residues long. Germline CDR1 and CDR2: SGHNT and YENEEA. The CDR3 sequence: CASSPNNQETQYF. The DNA of the CDR3 is TGTGCCAGCAGCCCAAACAACCAAGAGACCCAGTACTTC. Using reference TRBV11-3 and TRBJ2-5 for the parts outside the CDR3, the full variable domain is EAGVVQSPRYKIIEKKQPVAFWCNPISGHNTLYWYLQNLGQGPELLIRYENEEAVDDSQLPKDRFSAERLKGVDSTLKIQPAELGDSAVYLCASSPNNQETQYFGPGTRLLVL.

The chain combines TRBV30 with TRBJ1-5, with 7 bases fitting TRBD1. The V gene's germline CDR1 is GTSNPN and CDR2 SVGIG (reference sequence). The J segment lost 0 bases and the V segment lost 5 bases, leaving 1 base of the junction unmatched. The CDR3 has 13 residues. This chain's CDR3 is CAWDRDSNQPQHF. Written as DNA, the CDR3 is TGTGCCTGGGACAGGGATAGCAATCAGCCCCAGCATTTT.

J is TRBJ1-2 and V is TRBV3-1 (or the pseudogene TRBV3-2); no clear D. The ends were cut back, 3 bases at V and 9 bases at J, with 11 bases in the middle. This CDR3 has 12 residues. Germline values: CDR1 LGHDT, CDR2 YNNKEL (reference sequence). The CDR3, as DNA: TGTGCCAGCAGCCAGAACACCGATCGCTACACCTTC. It translates to CASSQNTDRYTF.

This clone was picked up many times. Written as DNA, the CDR3 is TGCGCCAGCAGTCAAGGGTCAGGGGGCTTGAGTCAGCCCCAGCATTTT. Its protein product is CASSQGSGGLSQPQHF. This rearrangement joins TRBV23-1 to TRBJ1-5, with TRBD1 identical over 8 bases. TRBV23-1 counts as an open reading frame of uncertain function. This CDR3 has 16 residues. The V segment lost 2 bases and the J segment 6 bases; nucleotides outside the gene matches: 9.

V gene TRBV28 combines with J gene TRBJ1-1, with 11 bases lining up with TRBD1. CDR3 size: 15 residues. The junction had 4 bases not matched to a gene; V was cut back by 4 bases and J by 3 bases. Germline loops: CDR1 MDHEN, CDR2 SYDVKM. The CDR3 spells CASSSGQGAYTEAFF. CDR3 nucleotides: TGTGCCAGCAGTTCCGGACAGGGGGCATACACTGAAGCTTTCTTT.

The chain joins TRBV5-1 to TRBJ1-2; 10 positions agree with TRBD1. The CDR3 has 14 amino acids. Germline values: CDR1 SGHRS, CDR2 YFSETQ. V trimming: 3 bases; J trimming: 2 bases; junction bases outside the gene matches: 1. DNA of the CDR3: TGCGCCAGCAGCTGGGACAGGGGAAACTATGGCTACACCTTC. Encoded protein: CASSWDRGNYGYTF. The entire variable domain, with the rest obtained from reference TRBV5-1 and TRBJ1-2, is as follows: KAGVTQTPRYLIKTRGQQVTLSCSPISGHRSVSWYQQTPGQGLQFLFEYFSETQRNKGNFPGRFSGRQFSNSRSEMNVSTLELGDSALYLCASSWDRGNYGYTFGSGTRLTVV.

This clone was detected once. This chain links TRBV13 with TRBJ2-7; 12 nucleotides align to TRBD2. This CDR3 region has 13 residues. Trimming took 8 bases from V and 3 from J; bases not matched to a gene: 2. Looked up from germline, CDR1 is PRHDT and CDR2 is FYEKMQ (reference sequence). The CDR3 region is CASGLAGYYEQYF. The DNA of the CDR3 is TGTGCCAGCGGACTAGCGGGATACTACGAGCAGTACTTC.

V is TRBV10-2 and J is TRBJ2-1, with 13 bases fitting TRBD2. Trimming took 8 bases from V and 8 from J; bases not matched to a gene: 9. Germline CDR1 and CDR2: WSHSY and SAAADI. The CDR3 has 15 residues. The CDR3 loop is CASVGLAGVGHEQFF. CDR3 DNA: TGCGCCAGCGTCGGACTAGCGGGAGTCGGGCATGAGCAGTTCTTC.

V gene TRBV7-3 combines with J gene TRBJ2-5; TRBD2 matches 8 bases. The germline V gene has CDR1 SGHTA and CDR2 FQGTGA. CDR3 size: 18 residues. After removal of 2 bases from V and 4 bases from J, the junction contained 15 bases not matched to a gene. Here the CDR3 DNA reads TGTGCCAGCAGCTTAGGGCCGGCCAGCGGGAGCGTTATAGAGACCCAGTACTTC. This codes for CASSLGPASGSVIETQYF.

The genes are TRBV6-5 and TRBJ2-7, with D perhaps TRBD2 (5 bases). The V gene lost 8 bases and the J gene lost 4 bases, with 12 bases spanning the gap. CDR1 is MNHEY, CDR2 SVGAGI, per germline. The CDR3 is made up of 12 amino acids. The CDR3 loop reads CASRSAGYEQYF. The CDR3, as DNA: TGTGCCAGCCGAAGCGCGGGTTACGAGCAGTACTTC.